This section outlines one TCR beta chain sequence together with its context. The sample belongs to a study of blood T cell repertoires in COVID-19. Study in general: Both acute and convalescent COVID-19 samples were obtained from the United States, Italy and Spain.

The data were produced by immunoSEQ multiplex PCR, yet TCRdb's version contains in-frame clones alone and is incomplete. The sample shows approximately 270,000 clones, about nine tenths of them seen only once. This receptor was identified in a middle-aged man who had recovered from COVID-19. Source material: PBMCs or T cells enriched from blood (not recorded which).

Written as DNA, the CDR3 is TGTGCCAGCAGCTCCAGCGGGGGGTGGCACGAGCAGTACTTC. This sequence encodes CASSSSGGWHEQYF. The rearrangement uses TRBV7-2 and TRBJ2-7; 9 bases are shared with TRBD2. The germline CDR1 and CDR2 sequences are SGHTA and FQGNSA. CDR3 length: 14 amino acids. V lost 4 bases to trimming and J lost 5 bases; unmatched junction nucleotides: 6.